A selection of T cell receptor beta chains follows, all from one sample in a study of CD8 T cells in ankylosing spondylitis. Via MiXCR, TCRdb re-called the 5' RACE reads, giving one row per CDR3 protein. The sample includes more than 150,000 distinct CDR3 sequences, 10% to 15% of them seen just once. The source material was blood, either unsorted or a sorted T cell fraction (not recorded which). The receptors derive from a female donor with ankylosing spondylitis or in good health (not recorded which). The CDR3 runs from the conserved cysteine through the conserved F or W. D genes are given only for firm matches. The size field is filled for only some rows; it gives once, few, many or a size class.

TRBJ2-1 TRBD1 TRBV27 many CASSTQGPWDNEQFF TGTGCCAGCAGTACACAGGGGCCTTGGGACAATGAGCAGTTCTTC
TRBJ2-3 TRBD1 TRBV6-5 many CASSSDRGRTDTQYF TGTGCCAGCAGTTCCGACAGGGGGCGGACAGATACGCAGTATTTT
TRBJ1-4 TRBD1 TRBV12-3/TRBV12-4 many CASSPTGGWSNEKLFF TGTGCCAGCAGTCCAACAGGGGGGTGGTCTAATGAAAAACTGTTTTTT
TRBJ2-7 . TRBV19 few CASSIGAAGSGHEQYF TGTGCCAGTAGTATCGGTGCGGCAGGGAGTGGCCACGAGCAGTACTTC
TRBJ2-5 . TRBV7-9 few CASSPSRTPQETQYF TGTGCCAGCAGCCCGTCGAGGACACCCCAAGAGACCCAGTACTTC
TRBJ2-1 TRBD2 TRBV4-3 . CASSQPGLAGFQFF TGCGCCAGCAGCCAACCCGGACTAGCGGGATTTCAGTTCTTC
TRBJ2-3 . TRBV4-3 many CASRSGRGTTDTQYF TGCGCCAGCCGCTCAGGGCGGGGTACCACAGATACGCAGTATTTT
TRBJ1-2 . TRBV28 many CASSSTGPKSYGYTF TGTGCCAGCAGTTCCACGGGACCGAAGTCGTATGGCTACACCTTC
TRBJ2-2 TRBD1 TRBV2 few CASRGQGGGELFF TGTGCCAGCAGGGGACAGGGGGGCGGGGAGCTGTTTTTT
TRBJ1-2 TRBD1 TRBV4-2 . CASSPMGRGRTKDYGYTF TGTGCCAGCAGCCCGATGGGCAGGGGGCGAACGAAAGATTATGGCTACACCTTC
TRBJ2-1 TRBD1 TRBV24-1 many CATSDPGTGSTNEQFF TGTGCCACCAGTGATCCTGGGACAGGGTCCACCAATGAGCAGTTCTTC
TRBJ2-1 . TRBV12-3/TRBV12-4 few CASYREMGYNEQFF TGTGCCAGCTACCGGGAGATGGGATACAATGAGCAGTTCTTC
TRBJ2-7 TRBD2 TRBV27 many CASSFGLAKAYEQYF TGTGCCAGCAGTTTCGGACTAGCGAAAGCCTACGAGCAGTACTTC
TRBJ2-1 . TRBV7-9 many CASSSISASPLHEQFF TGTGCCAGCAGCTCAATCTCCGCTAGCCCGCTACATGAGCAGTTCTTC
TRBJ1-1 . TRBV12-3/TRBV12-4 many CASSSQAEAFF TGTGCCAGCAGCTCACAGGCTGAAGCTTTCTTT
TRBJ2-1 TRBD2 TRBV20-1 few CCARSSGRLGSYNEQFF TGCTGTGCTCGGTCTAGCGGGAGATTAGGCTCCTACAATGAGCAGTTCTTC
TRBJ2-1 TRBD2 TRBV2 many CASPGGTSVNEQFF TGTGCCTCCCCGGGAGGGACTAGCGTGAATGAGCAGTTCTTC
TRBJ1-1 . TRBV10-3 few CAISESSAGANEAFF TGTGCCATCAGTGAGTCCTCAGCAGGGGCCAATGAAGCTTTCTTT
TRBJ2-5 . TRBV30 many CAWTRGAQETQYF TGTGCCTGGACCAGGGGGGCTCAAGAGACCCAGTACTTC
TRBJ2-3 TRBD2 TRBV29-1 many CSVEAYPGGPRDTQYF TGCAGCGTTGAGGCCTACCCGGGAGGGCCAAGAGATACGCAGTATTTT
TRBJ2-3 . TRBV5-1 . CASSLGRGTDTQYF TGCGCCAGCAGCTTGGGCAGGGGAACAGATACGCAGTATTTT
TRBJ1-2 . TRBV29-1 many CSVPRGAYGYTF TGCAGCGTTCCCCGGGGAGCCTATGGCTACACCTTC
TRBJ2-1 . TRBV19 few CASSKLNEQFF TGTGCCAGTAGTAAGCTCAATGAGCAGTTCTTC
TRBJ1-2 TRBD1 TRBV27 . CASSLGQGSIGYTF TGTGCCAGCAGTTTAGGACAGGGTTCGATTGGCTACACCTTC
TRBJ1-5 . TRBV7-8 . CASSHGGRVVSNQPQHF TGTGCCAGCAGCCACGGGGGCAGGGTGGTTAGCAATCAGCCCCAGCATTTT
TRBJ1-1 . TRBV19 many CASSIGRPAGKAFF TGTGCCAGTAGTATTGGAAGGCCAGCCGGCAAAGCTTTCTTT
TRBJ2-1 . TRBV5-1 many CASSINRGNEQFF TGCGCCAGCAGCATTAATAGAGGGAATGAGCAGTTCTTC
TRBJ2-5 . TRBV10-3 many CAISDSTKLPGHTGRETQYF TGTGCCATCAGTGATTCCACCAAATTACCGGGACACACGGGCCGAGAGACCCAGTACTTC
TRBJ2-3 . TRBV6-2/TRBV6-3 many CASTSSYTDTQYF TGTGCCAGCACCAGTTCTTACACAGATACGCAGTATTTT
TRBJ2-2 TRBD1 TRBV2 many CASSAGQGNGELFF TGTGCCAGCAGTGCTGGACAGGGGAACGGGGAGCTGTTTTTT
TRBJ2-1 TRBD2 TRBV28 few CASSFALSGRAGNEQFF TGTGCCAGCAGTTTCGCCCTGAGCGGGAGGGCCGGGAATGAGCAGTTCTTC
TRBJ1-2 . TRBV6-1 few CASSHPGVHYGYTF TGTGCCAGCAGCCACCCCGGGGTTCACTATGGCTACACCTTC
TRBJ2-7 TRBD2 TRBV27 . CASSFTSGYEQYF TGTGCCAGCAGTTTTACTAGCGGCTACGAGCAGTACTTC
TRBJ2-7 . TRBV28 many CASSLQGYEQYF TGTGCCAGCAGCTTACAGGGCTACGAGCAGTACTTC
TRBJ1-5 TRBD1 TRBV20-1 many CSVGTDYSNQPQHF TGCAGTGTCGGGACAGATTATAGCAATCAGCCCCAGCATTTT
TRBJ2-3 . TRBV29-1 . CSADREGPTDTQYF TGCAGCGCCGATAGGGAAGGCCCCACAGATACGCAGTATTTT
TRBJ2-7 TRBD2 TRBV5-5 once CASSFERGAYEQYF TGTGCCAGCAGCTTCGAGCGGGGGGCCTACGAGCAGTACTTC
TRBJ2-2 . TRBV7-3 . CASSLIETGELFF TGTGCCAGCAGCTTAATCGAAACCGGGGAGCTGTTTTTT
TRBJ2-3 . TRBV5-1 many CASSLTGVGDTQYF TGCGCCAGCAGCTTGACGGGAGTGGGAGATACGCAGTATTTT
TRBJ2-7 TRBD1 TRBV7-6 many CASSLGQGLTYEQYF TGTGCCAGCAGTTTAGGACAGGGCTTAACCTACGAGCAGTACTTC
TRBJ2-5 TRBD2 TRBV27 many CASRGLAGTKTQYF TGTGCCAGCAGAGGACTAGCGGGAACAAAGACCCAGTACTTC
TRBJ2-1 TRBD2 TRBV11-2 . CASSAGGAGYYNEQFF TGTGCCAGCAGCGCGGGGGGGGCAGGGTACTACAATGAGCAGTTCTTC
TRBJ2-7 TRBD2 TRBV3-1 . CASGLLAGEYEQYF TGTGCCAGCGGCCTACTAGCGGGAGAGTACGAGCAGTACTTC
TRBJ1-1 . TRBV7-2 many CASSLTRGDTEAFF TGTGCCAGCAGCCTAACCAGGGGTGACACTGAAGCTTTCTTT
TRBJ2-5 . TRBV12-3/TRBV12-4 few CASSAITETQYF TGTGCCAGCAGTGCCATAACCGAGACCCAGTACTTC
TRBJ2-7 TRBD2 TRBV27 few CASRGPVAGGSYYEQYF TGTGCCAGCAGGGGTCCGGTAGCGGGGGGTAGTTACTACGAGCAGTACTTC
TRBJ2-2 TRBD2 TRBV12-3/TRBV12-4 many CASSPTRRGGTGELFF TGTGCCAGCAGTCCTACGAGGCGCGGGGGCACCGGGGAGCTGTTTTTT
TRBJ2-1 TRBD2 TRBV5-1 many CASSREPGLVNEQFF TGCGCCAGCAGCCGGGAACCGGGACTAGTCAATGAGCAGTTCTTC